Below are 24 T cell receptor beta chains sequenced from a single sample in a study of T-cell memory formation after mild COVID-19. TCRdb reprocessed the 5' RACE reads via MiXCR and lists one record per CDR3 protein. The sample lists approximately 350,000 distinct CDR3 sequences; roughly 13% were seen once. Specimen: PBMCs or a T cell subset sorted from them (not recorded which). The receptors shown here come from a man aged 18 to 30 who had mild COVID-19 (a few samples of this study predate the infection). Cell type and time point are not known.

CDR3 sequence (DNA): TGTGCCAGCAGCTCCCGGCCCAATGAGCAGTTCTTC. Its translation: CASSSRPNEQFF. The chain links TRBV7-9 to TRBJ2-1; D gene ambiguous. Deletions cut 4 bases from V and 6 bases from J, with 7 bases between. This CDR3 has 12 residues. Germline V gives CDR1 SEHNR, CDR2 FQNEAQ (reference sequence).

As to this clonotype: The CDR3 carries no conserved terminal phenylalanine or tryptophan, so it likely arises from a read error. The chain carries TRBV11-1 and TRBJ2-1; D ambiguous. Germline CDR1 reads SGHAT; CDR2 reads FQDESV (reference sequence). Trimming took 4 bases from V and 0 from J, leaving 4 bases between them. This CDR3 comprises 13 residues. CDR3 sequence (DNA): TGTGCCAGCAGCTGGAGCTCCTACAATGAGCAGTTCTTA. It is translated as CASSWSSYNEQFL.

This chain connects TRBV4-1 to TRBJ1-5, with D perhaps TRBD1 (5 bases). The CDR3 is made up of 14 amino acids. With 1 base removed from V and 4 bases from J, the gap between germline ends came to 8 bases. From germline, CDR1 is MGHRA and CDR2 YSYEKL. CDR3 sequence reads: CASSQAQGNQPQHF. The CDR3 region has the DNA TGCGCCAGCAGCCAAGCTCAGGGTAATCAGCCCCAGCATTTT.

This clonotype was counted a few times. The chain combines TRBV7-9 with TRBJ1-1; no firm D call. V was clipped by 5 bases and J by 3 bases, with 13 bases between them. This CDR3 has 14 amino acids. Germline assignment: CDR1 SEHNR and CDR2 FQNEAQ (reference sequence). The CDR3 region is CASSTRYRDTEAFF. The DNA for the CDR3 is TGTGCCAGCAGCACACGATACAGAGACACTGAAGCTTTCTTT.

This chain's CDR3 is CASSLGPGGTGDYGYTF. CDR3 coding DNA: TGCGCCAGCAGCTTGGGACCTGGTGGAACGGGGGATTATGGCTACACCTTC. The chain links TRBV5-1 to TRBJ1-2; D perhaps matches TRBD1 (5 bases). Between the trimmed V and J ends, which lost 0 bases and 5 bases, there was a span of 20 bases. The CDR3 sequence is 17 residues long. Germline V gene lookup returns CDR1 SGHRS and CDR2 YFSETQ.

The chain is built from TRBV7-9 and TRBJ2-5; D is perhaps TRBD1 (5 bases). This CDR3 spans 13 amino acids. CDR1 SEHNR and CDR2 FQNEAQ come from the germline V gene (reference sequence). V dropped 5 bases and J dropped 7 bases, with 14 bases sitting between them. In DNA form, the CDR3 reads TGTGCCAGCAGCCGCAGGGATGTTGCGACCCAGTACTTC. Translated: CASSRRDVATQYF. The whole variable domain, filled in from reference TRBV7-9 and TRBJ2-5, reads DTGVSQNPRHKITKRGQNVTFRCDPISEHNRLYWYRQTLGQGPEFLTYFQNEAQLEKSRLLSDRFSAERPKGSFSTLEIQRTEQGDSAMYLCASSRRDVATQYFGPGTRLLVL.

The J gene is TRBJ2-7, the V gene TRBV18; D perhaps matches TRBD1 (5 bases). Trimming removed 5 bases from V and 7 bases from J, with 15 bases in between. From germline, CDR1 is KGHSH and CDR2 LQKENI. This CDR3 contains 13 residues. This CDR3 reads CASSSQFAGEQYV. The CDR3 DNA follows: TGTGCCAGCTCATCGCAATTTGCAGGGGAGCAGTACGTC.

This clonotype has only a few counts. The CDR3 sequence is CASSLDRGLNTEAFF. The CDR3 coding sequence is TGTGCCAGCAGCTTGGACAGAGGTCTGAACACTGAAGCTTTCTTT. This rearrangement joins TRBV5-5 to TRBJ1-1; D unclear. The germline V and J ends were trimmed by 0 bases and 0 bases, with 9 bases remaining between them. CDR1 and CDR2 from the germline V gene are SGHKS and YYEKEE (reference sequence). The CDR3 is 15 residues long.

The CDR3 sequence is CASSYSPGLTDTQYF. DNA for the CDR3: TGTGCCAGCAGTTACTCCCCGGGACTCACAGATACGCAGTATTTT. The chain combines TRBV6-2 or TRBV6-3 with TRBJ2-3; a possible D gene is TRBD2 (6 bases). CDR3 length equals 15 residues. From germline, CDR1 is MNHEY and CDR2 SVGEGT. V lost 0 bases and J 2 bases, leaving 9 bases between the germline ends.

V is TRBV5-1 and J is TRBJ2-3; the match to TRBD1 covers 11 bases. Trimming took 9 bases from V and 5 from J; bases not matched to a gene: 8. The CDR3 consists of 14 residues. Germline CDR1 is SGHRS and CDR2 is YFSETQ. The CDR3 region has the DNA TGCGCCACCCGGACAGGGGGCTCGATAGATACGCAGTATTTT. Its translation: CATRTGGSIDTQYF.

The chain combines TRBV12-3 or TRBV12-4 with TRBJ1-6; the D gene is possibly TRBD1 (5 bases). The germline V and J ends were trimmed by 1 base and 10 bases, with 14 bases remaining between them. The CDR3 length is 15 residues. CDR3 in DNA: TGTGCCAGCAGTTTAGGGGGGGTATTAAACTCACCCCTCCACTTT. It encodes CASSLGGVLNSPLHF.

The chain recombines TRBV29-1 with TRBJ2-1; a possible D gene is TRBD1 (6 bases). V gave up 4 bases and J gave up 9 bases, with 25 bases separating them. The CDR3 spans 16 residues. The germline V gene encodes CDR1 SQVTM and CDR2 ANQGSEA. The chain's CDR3 is CSVGGAGAVLDTEQFF. CDR3 bases: TGCAGCGTTGGAGGGGCAGGGGCGGTCTTAGACACTGAGCAGTTCTTC.

This clonotype has more than one count but fewer than ten. The gene calls are TRBV20-1 and TRBJ1-2; 11 nucleotides align to TRBD1. V lost 3 bases and J lost 2; bases outside the gene matches: 2. CDR3 length equals 14 residues. Germline CDR1 and CDR2: DFQATT and SNEGSKA (reference sequence). The CDR3 bases are TGCAGTGCTAGGAGGACAGGGGGCAACTATGGCTACACCTTC. This sequence encodes CSARRTGGNYGYTF.

The chain joins TRBV6-5 to TRBJ2-1; TRBD2 agrees at 9 bases. J was trimmed by 8 bases and V by 2 bases; bases with no gene match: 10. Per germline, CDR1 MNHEY and CDR2 SVGAGI. The CDR3 covers 16 residues. Here the CDR3 DNA reads TGTGCCAGCAGTTACAGGAGCGGGGGGCCTAGGGATGAGCAGTTCTTC. Translating gives CASSYRSGGPRDEQFF.

This clonotype was seen many times. The gene calls are TRBV7-2 and TRBJ2-3, with 10 bases that match TRBD2. The ends lost 1 base at V and 5 bases at J; junction bases unmatched: 9. Germline values: CDR1 SGHTA, CDR2 FQGNSA. CDR3 length equals 17 residues. Here the CDR3 reads CASSLGISGGAVDTQYF. The CDR3 region has the DNA TGTGCCAGCAGCTTAGGCATAAGCGGGGGGGCCGTAGATACGCAGTATTTT.

This clonotype was detected ten times or more. This chain connects TRBV12-3 or TRBV12-4 to TRBJ1-6, with D perhaps TRBD1 (6 bases). The V and J ends lost 1 base and 7 bases respectively, with 8 bases between them. CDR3 length equals 14 residues. The CDR3 spells CASSLVQGNSPLHF. The CDR3 bases are TGTGCCAGCAGTTTAGTACAGGGAAATTCACCCCTCCACTTT.

The J gene is TRBJ1-2, the V gene TRBV6-5, with D perhaps TRBD1 (5 bases). The CDR3 consists of 15 residues. V shed 2 bases and J shed 3 bases, with 13 bases lying between them. Per the germline V gene, CDR1 is MNHEY and CDR2 is SVGAGI. The CDR3 spells CASSYRGVGYYGYTF. CDR3 nucleotide sequence: TGTGCCAGCAGTTACCGGGGGGTTGGTTACTATGGCTACACCTTC.

The chain uses TRBV7-2 and TRBJ2-3; TRBD1 is a possible D gene (5 bases). The ends were cut back, 8 bases at V and 3 bases at J, with 15 bases in the middle. The CDR3 runs 14 residues. CDR1 is SGHTA and CDR2 is FQGNSA in the germline V gene. The CDR3 coding sequence is TGTGCCAGCGCTAAGGGTCCAGGGACAGATACGCAGTATTTT. As protein: CASAKGPGTDTQYF.

This clonotype was seen a handful of times. Because the CDR3's place on the DNA is in doubt, the DNA is left out and the CDR3 is given as listed by TCRdb. Here the CDR3 reads CASSTSDRGGTEAFF. This chain connects TRBV6-1 to TRBJ1-1; TRBD1, the D gene given by the table, was not confirmed from the DNA. Germline loops: CDR1 MNHNS, CDR2 SASEGT. The CDR3 is 15 residues long, counting both termini.

Many counts were recorded for this clonotype. V gene TRBV4-3 combines with J gene TRBJ1-6; 9 bases are a match to TRBD1. Germline V gives CDR1 LGHNA, CDR2 YSLEER. J lost 9 bases, V lost 5 bases, and 11 bases had no gene match. The CDR3 is 16 amino acids. As DNA, the CDR3 is TGCGCCAGCAGCTCAGCATTCCCGGGACAGGGTTCACCCCTCCACTTT. Translated: CASSSAFPGQGSPLHF.

In regard to this clonotype: This may be a read error, as it is one base from a much larger clone. V gene TRBV12-3 or TRBV12-4 combines with J gene TRBJ1-6, with a weak D call TRBD1 (6 bases). This CDR3 contains 15 residues. CDR3 sequence: CASSLGQDYKSPLHF. CDR3 nucleotides: TGTGCCAGCAGTTTAGGACAGGACTATAAGTCACCCCTCCACTTT.

This clonotype appeared a few times. V and J are TRBV7-8 and TRBJ2-7; either TRBD1 or TRBD2 may supply D (6 bases each). From germline, CDR1 is SGHVS and CDR2 FQNEAQ. This CDR3 is 16 amino acids long. V lost 5 bases, J lost 2 bases, and 19 bases lay in between. CDR3 sequence (DNA): TGTGCCAGCAGCCCAAGGGGCGGGACACGTACCTACGAGCAGTACTTC. Encoded protein: CASSPRGGTRTYEQYF.

This chain joins TRBV6-5 and TRBJ1-5; D might be TRBD1 (5 bases). Germline V lookup: CDR1 MNHEY, CDR2 SVGAGI. The CDR3 spans 15 residues. V lost 0 bases to trimming and J lost 3 bases, with 9 bases between them. The CDR3 protein is CASSYSTGHNQPQHF. CDR3 DNA: TGTGCCAGCAGTTACTCAACAGGCCACAATCAGCCCCAGCATTTT.

This clonotype has just a few counts. This sequence joins TRBV12-3 or TRBV12-4 and TRBJ2-3; D unresolved. V lost 6 bases and J lost 2, with 6 bases in between. CDR3 length equals 12 residues. CDR3 bases: TGTGCCAGCAGGCGAGACACAGATACGCAGTATTTT. Its protein is CASRRDTDTQYF.